The entry that follows covers one TCR beta chain sequence. Germline loops: CDR1 SGDLS, CDR2 YYNGEE. Trimming cost V 1 base and J 1 base; bases outside gene matches: 3. The CDR3 runs to 15 residues. This specimen comes from a study of blood T cell repertoires in COVID-19. Study background: PBMCs, B-cell-depleted T cells, or T cells were the source of the cDNA or gDNA that made up the material.

Assignments of participants to cohorts depended upon their own reported clinical history. In the original processing: Estimation of nucleated cell counts relied on the amplification of reference gene primers. The data were produced by immunoSEQ multiplex PCR, yet TCRdb's version contains in-frame clones alone and is incomplete. That table is the source of V, J and clone size, and D and trimming were worked out from the DNA. Of roughly 290,000 clones listed, roughly 90% were seen once; the top ten hold approximately 1.5%. This receptor was obtained from a woman between 40 and 55 years old who had recovered from COVID-19. The J gene is TRBJ1-1, the V gene TRBV9; 8 bases are shared with TRBD1. The sequencing sample was made of PBMCs or T cells enriched from blood (not recorded which). The CDR3 region is CASSVYGQGNTEAFF. DNA of the CDR3: TGTGCCAGCAGCGTATACGGACAGGGGAACACTGAAGCTTTCTTT. Variable domain in full (rest from reference TRBV9 and TRBJ1-1): DSGVTQTPKHLITATGQRVTLRCSPRSGDLSVYWYQQSLDQGLQFLIQYYNGEERAKGNILERFSAQQFPDLHSELNLSSLELGDSALYFCASSVYGQGNTEAFFGQGTRLTVV.